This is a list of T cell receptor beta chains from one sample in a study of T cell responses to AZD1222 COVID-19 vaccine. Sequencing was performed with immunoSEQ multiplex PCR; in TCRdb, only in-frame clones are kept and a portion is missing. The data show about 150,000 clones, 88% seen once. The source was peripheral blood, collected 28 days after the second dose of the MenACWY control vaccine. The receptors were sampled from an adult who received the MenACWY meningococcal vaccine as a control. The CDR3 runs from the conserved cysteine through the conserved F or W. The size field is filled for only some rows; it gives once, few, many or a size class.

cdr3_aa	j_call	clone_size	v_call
CASSSPVGYGYTF	TRBJ1-2	.	TRBV5-1
CASSLGSGANQPQHF	TRBJ1-5	.	TRBV28
CASSSPGGVFTDTQYF	TRBJ2-3	.	TRBV7-2
CASSLAGTGGYTF	TRBJ1-2	.	TRBV5-4
CASSLARGLNTEAFF	TRBJ1-1	.	TRBV5-1
CASRLGGGVSGKNTEAFF	TRBJ1-1	once	TRBV12-2
CASSSSVTSYNSPLHF	TRBJ1-6	.	TRBV7-2
CASSLDGNTDTQYF	TRBJ2-3	.	TRBV7-3
CASSLDVGRREKLFF	TRBJ1-4	once	TRBV5-1
CASREGLSLFEQYF	TRBJ2-7	.	TRBV6-5
CASSWANSPLHF	TRBJ1-6	.	TRBV27
CAIGGSQETQYF	TRBJ2-5	many	TRBV10-3
CASSSVTSGNYEQYF	TRBJ2-7	.	TRBV7-2
CASSPGDRGRGTQYF	TRBJ2-3	.	TRBV6-9
CASSIGQEDYGYTF	TRBJ1-2	few	TRBV19
CASRLASSYEQYF	TRBJ2-7	.	TRBV6-5
CASSQDGPGAEEQYF	TRBJ2-7	.	TRBV3-1/TRBV3-2
CASSLQRSPLHF	TRBJ1-6	.	TRBV5-4
CASSLEGGSEQYF	TRBJ2-7	.	TRBV5-1
CASSPGTGGSSGANVLTF	TRBJ2-6	.	TRBV11-2
CASSPPSPNYTF	TRBJ1-2	.	TRBV5-4
CASSPQTGNTEAFF	TRBJ1-1	.	TRBV18
CASSRGGSGDQPQHF	TRBJ1-5	once	TRBV5-6
CASADMNTEAFF	TRBJ1-1	few	TRBV28
CASSEEPFTDTQYF	TRBJ2-3	.	TRBV2
CASSLTGLADTQYF	TRBJ2-3	.	TRBV7-3
CASSFWRGSYEQYF	TRBJ2-7	.	TRBV11-2
CATLPAGGYNEQFF	TRBJ2-1	once	TRBV2
CASSPPGTGELFF	TRBJ2-2	few	TRBV18
CASSPAAGLGEQYF	TRBJ2-7	.	TRBV9
CASRRVRDGYNEKLFF	TRBJ1-4	.	TRBV7-9
CASSLSGTDTQYF	TRBJ2-3	.	TRBV3-1/TRBV3-2
CASSAAGGGSYEQYF	TRBJ2-7	.	TRBV13
CASSPGHRSYEQYF	TRBJ2-7	.	TRBV3-1/TRBV3-2
CASSLHPENTGELFF	TRBJ2-2	.	TRBV7-3
CASSRGGGVSSYEQYF	TRBJ2-7	.	TRBV14
CASSEGGRGIYEQYF	TRBJ2-7	.	TRBV2
CASRSTSGGGGTQYF	TRBJ2-3	once	TRBV28
CASTTSRGLLLRRQETQYF	TRBJ2-5	.	TRBV5-1